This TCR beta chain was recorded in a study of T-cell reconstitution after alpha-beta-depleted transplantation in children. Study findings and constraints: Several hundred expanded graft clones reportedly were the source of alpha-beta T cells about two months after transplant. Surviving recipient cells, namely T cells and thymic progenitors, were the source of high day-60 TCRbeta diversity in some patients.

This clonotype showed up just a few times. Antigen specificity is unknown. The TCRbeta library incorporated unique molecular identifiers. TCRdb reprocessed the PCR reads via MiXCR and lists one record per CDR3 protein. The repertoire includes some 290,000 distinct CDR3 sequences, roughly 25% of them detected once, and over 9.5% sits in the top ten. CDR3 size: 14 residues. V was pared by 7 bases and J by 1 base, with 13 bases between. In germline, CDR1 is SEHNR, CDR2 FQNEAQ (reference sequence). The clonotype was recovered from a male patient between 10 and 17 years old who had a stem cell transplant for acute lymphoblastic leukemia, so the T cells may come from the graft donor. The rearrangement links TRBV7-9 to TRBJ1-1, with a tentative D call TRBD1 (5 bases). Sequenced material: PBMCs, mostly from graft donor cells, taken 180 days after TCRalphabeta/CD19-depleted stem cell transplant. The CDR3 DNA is TGTGCCAGCAACCTTGGGACCAAGAACACTGAAGCTTTCTTT. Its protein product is CASNLGTKNTEAFF.